This TCR beta chain is drawn from a study of T-cell reconstitution after alpha-beta-depleted transplantation in children. The length of the CDR3 is 9 residues. Germline lookup yields CDR1 SEHNR and CDR2 FQNEAQ (reference sequence). This clonotype was recorded a few times. One end of the junction is discordant with germline, which a read error may explain. Unique molecular identifiers were used to barcode this TCRbeta library. Each CDR3 protein gets one entry after TCRdb re-called the PCR reads with MiXCR. The sample has just under 550,000 distinct CDR3 sequences; about 18% are singletons. This specimen consisted of PBMCs from the stem cell graft donor, obtained from the stem cell graft. The origin of this receptor is a human donor who donated a stem cell graft to a child with acute lymphoblastic leukemia. V gene TRBV7-9 combines with J gene TRBJ2-7; D is possibly TRBD2 (6 bases). The CDR3 coding sequence is TGTGCCAGCCCGGGAGAAAGGAACTTC. This translates into CASPGERNF.